Following are 31 T cell receptor beta chains from one sample sequenced in a study of HIV-infected patients and healthy controls. The repertoire came from unfractionated whole blood and reflected all unsorted peripheral T cells. cDNA was made from roughly 500 ng RNA using alpha and beta constant primers. Using multiplexing indices, alpha and beta chain libraries were generated apart by chain-specific third strand synthesis. One entry per CDR3 protein, called by TCRdb with MiXCR from the 5' RACE reads. Among about 19,000 distinct CDR3 sequences listed, 8% to 10% were seen once. The sample comprised blood. These receptors were obtained from an adult in good health.

The V gene is TRBV28, the J gene TRBJ2-4; D may match TRBD1 or TRBD2 (5 bases each). The CDR3 runs 17 residues. The germline gives CDR1 MDHEN, CDR2 SYDVKM. V lost 2 bases to trimming and J lost 2 bases, with 16 bases between them. The CDR3 protein is CASSLDGTYSSKNIQYF. CDR3 DNA sequence: TGTGCCAGCAGTTTAGATGGGACCTATAGCTCCAAAAACATTCAGTACTTC.

This clonotype was recorded at least ten times. V is TRBV27 and J is TRBJ2-3; 8 bases align to TRBD2. The V gene end was trimmed by 1 base and the J gene end by 1 base; junction bases not matched to a gene: 4. The CDR3 is made up of 16 amino acids. In germline, CDR1 is MNHEY, CDR2 SMNVEV (reference sequence). The CDR3 is CASSLFSGDRTDTQYF. CDR3 nucleotide sequence: TGTGCCAGCAGTTTATTTAGCGGGGACCGCACAGATACGCAGTATTTT.

In its sample, this clonotype was seen many times. The gene calls are TRBV29-1 and TRBJ1-1; TRBD1 matches at 7 bases. The J segment lost 1 base and the V segment lost 4 bases, leaving 9 bases of the junction unmatched. Germline assignment: CDR1 SQVTM and CDR2 ANQGSEA. The CDR3 runs to 15 residues. The CDR3 DNA sequence: TGCAGCGTTGGGGGGGGCAGGGGGTCGAACACTGAAGCTTTCTTT. It encodes CSVGGGRGSNTEAFF.

This clonotype was seen only a few times. The chain links TRBV29-1 to TRBJ1-5, with D hard to call. Between the trimmed V and J ends, which lost 6 bases and 6 bases, there was a span of 12 bases. From germline, CDR1 is SQVTM and CDR2 ANQGSEA. The CDR3 is 12 residues long. The CDR3 DNA reads as TGCAGCGTCGGAACGGGTGGTCAGCCCCAGCATTTT. Residues: CSVGTGGQPQHF.

In this sample, this clonotype turned up many times. The chain carries TRBV4-2 and TRBJ1-2; unclear D gene. The CDR3 length is 14 residues. The V end lost 0 bases, the J end lost 2 bases, and 7 bases lay between the germline ends. The germline V gene encodes CDR1 LGHNA and CDR2 YNFKEQ. The chain's CDR3 is CASSQDNLNYGYTF. The CDR3 nucleotides are TGTGCCAGCAGCCAAGATAACTTAAACTATGGCTACACCTTC.

This clonotype was found many times. This rearrangement joins TRBV12-3 or TRBV12-4 to TRBJ2-1; no reliable D call. The CDR3 runs to 14 residues. V was pared by 4 bases and J by 5 bases, with 12 bases between. The CDR3 loop is CASSSPPENNEQFF. The DNA for the CDR3 is TGTGCCAGCAGTTCCCCCCCAGAGAACAATGAGCAGTTCTTC.

This clonotype was seen more than once but under ten times. The CDR3 loop reads CASSYGSGDRRPTDTQYF. The CDR3 DNA reads TGTGCCAGCAGTTACGGTAGCGGGGACCGCCGACCCACAGATACGCAGTATTTT. V usage is TRBV6-6 and J usage is TRBJ2-3; 8 nucleotides agree with TRBD2. J gave up 2 bases and V 2 bases, and 12 bases lay outside the gene matches. Germline V gene lookup returns CDR1 MNHNY and CDR2 SVGAGI (reference sequence). The CDR3 loop spans 18 amino acids.

The genes are TRBV2 and TRBJ1-1; D might be TRBD1 (5 bases). The CDR3 runs to 14 residues. V lost 7 bases and J 0 bases, leaving 12 bases between the germline ends. CDR1 and CDR2 from the germline V gene are SNHLY and FYNNEI. CDR3 in DNA: TGTGCCAGCATGATGGAGACAGTGAACACTGAAGCTTTCTTT. Protein product: CASMMETVNTEAFF.

This clonotype was recorded at least ten times. The chain employs TRBV28 and TRBJ1-1, with D perhaps TRBD1 (6 bases). Trimming cost V 6 bases and J 6 bases, with 14 bases left between them. The germline V gene has CDR1 MDHEN and CDR2 SYDVKM. The CDR3 spans 13 residues. CDR3 region: CASRRTRGAEAFF. CDR3 DNA sequence: TGTGCCAGCAGAAGAACCAGGGGAGCTGAAGCTTTCTTT.

This clonotype is medium-sized within its sample. The chain recombines TRBV28 with TRBJ1-1; the match to TRBD1 covers 8 bases. V shed 4 bases, J shed 11 bases, and the junction held 6 bases outside the gene matches. Germline V gene data show CDR1 as MDHEN and CDR2 as SYDVKM. The CDR3 is made up of 12 amino acids. The CDR3 region has the DNA TGTGCCAGCAGTTCAGGACAGGGAGAGGCTTTCTTT. Its protein product is CASSSGQGEAFF. Complete variable domain (other parts from reference TRBV28 and TRBJ1-1): DVKVTQSSRYLVKRTGEKVFLECVQDMDHENMFWYRQDPGLGLRLIYFSYDVKMKEKGDIPEGYSVSREKKERFSLILESASTNQTSMYLCASSSGQGEAFFGQGTRLTVV.

This clonotype was observed many times. This chain uses TRBV5-6 with TRBJ1-1; D is uncertain. The CDR3 spans 15 residues. V was pared by 0 bases and J by 1 base, with 10 bases between. CDR1 is SGHDT, CDR2 YYEEEE, per germline. CDR3 protein: CASSLGAATNTEAFF. The CDR3 coding sequence is TGTGCCAGCAGCTTGGGGGCAGCAACGAACACTGAAGCTTTCTTT. The full variable domain, completed using reference TRBV5-6 and TRBJ1-1, is DAGVTQSPTHLIKTRGQQVTLRCSPKSGHDTVSWYQQALGQGPQFIFQYYEEEERQRGNFPDRFSGHQFPNYSSELNVNALLLGDSALYLCASSLGAATNTEAFFGQGTRLTVV.

CDR3 protein: CASSYTRGTNSHNQPQHF. In nucleotides, the CDR3 is TGTGCCAGCAGTTACACTCGTGGGACGAACAGTCACAATCAGCCCCAGCATTTT. The chain has TRBV6-6 and TRBJ1-5, with D maybe TRBD1 (5 bases). Trimming stripped 2 bases from V and 3 bases from J, with 20 bases between. CDR1 is MNHNY and CDR2 is SVGAGI in the germline V gene (reference sequence). The CDR3 has 18 residues.

This clonotype occurred many times. The chain is built from TRBV12-3 or TRBV12-4 and TRBJ2-5, with D hard to call. V was clipped by 3 bases and J by 7 bases, with 9 bases between them. CDR3 length: 12 residues. The CDR3 loop reads CASSFDIRTQYF. The CDR3 region has the DNA TGTGCCAGCAGTTTCGACATCCGGACCCAGTACTTC.

This clonotype was counted ten times or more. This chain uses TRBV7-9 with TRBJ2-4; perhaps TRBD2 as D (5 bases). Trimming stripped 2 bases from V and 11 bases from J, with 10 bases between. Germline-derived CDR1 and CDR2 are SEHNR and FQNEAQ (reference sequence). This CDR3 is built from 12 residues. CDR3 sequence reads: CASSLPEGLQYF. In DNA form, the CDR3 reads TGTGCCAGCAGCTTACCTGAGGGCCTTCAGTACTTC. The full variable domain, its missing parts supplied by reference TRBV7-9 and TRBJ2-4, is DTGVSQNPRHKITKRGQNVTFRCDPISEHNRLYWYRQTLGQGPEFLTYFQNEAQLEKSRLLSDRFSAERPKGSFSTLEIQRTEQGDSAMYLCASSLPEGLQYFGAGTRLSVL.

There are many counts of this clonotype. V is TRBV9 and J is TRBJ2-3; no clear D. The CDR3 loop spans 12 amino acids. Germline V gene lookup returns CDR1 SGDLS and CDR2 YYNGEE. Trimming left V 0 bases short and J 5 bases short, with 4 bases between. The CDR3 protein is CASSVEQDTQYF. The CDR3, as DNA: TGTGCCAGCAGCGTAGAACAAGATACGCAGTATTTT.

This clonotype appeared many times. The chain uses TRBV6-5 and TRBJ2-7; D not resolved. This CDR3 has 12 amino acids. Germline-derived CDR1 and CDR2 are MNHEY and SVGAGI. Trimming shortened V by 5 bases and J by 3 bases, and 8 bases separated the two germline ends. This CDR3 reads CASSPGFYEQYF. In nucleotides, the CDR3 is TGTGCCAGCAGTCCCGGGTTCTACGAGCAGTACTTC.

This clonotype was seen repeatedly, ten times or more. The J gene is TRBJ1-1, the V gene TRBV29-1; the match to TRBD1 covers 9 bases. There are 15 residues in the CDR3. Germline-derived CDR1 and CDR2 are SQVTM and ANQGSEA. The trim removed 6 bases at V and 5 bases at J, leaving 13 bases unmatched. The DNA of the CDR3 is TGCAGCGTGGAAAAAGGTACAGGGGGCCGGACTGAAGCTTTCTTT. Its translation: CSVEKGTGGRTEAFF.

This clonotype has at least ten counts. The chain combines TRBV7-8 with TRBJ2-3; D is unresolved. Between the trimmed V and J ends, which lost 5 bases and 3 bases, there was a span of 21 bases. CDR3 length equals 17 residues. Germline lookup yields CDR1 SGHVS and CDR2 FQNEAQ. The CDR3 reads CASSPRPSRSATDTQYF. The CDR3 nucleotides are TGTGCCAGCAGCCCAAGGCCGTCTAGGTCCGCTACAGATACGCAGTATTTT. The full variable domain, rest sourced from reference TRBV7-8 and TRBJ2-3, is GAGVSQSPRYKVAKRGQDVALRCDPISGHVSLFWYQQALGQGPEFLTYFQNEAQLDKSGLPSDRFFAERPEGSVSTLKIQRTQQEDSAVYLCASSPRPSRSATDTQYFGPGTRLTVL.

This clonotype was observed at least ten times. The chain couples TRBV7-2 to TRBJ2-5; D is ambiguous. CDR3 length equals 15 residues. Trimming cost V 0 bases and J 5 bases, with 13 bases left between them. Germline V gene data show CDR1 as SGHTA and CDR2 as FQGNSA. DNA of the CDR3: TGTGCCAGCAGCTTAGCGGAGCAGGCCAGGGAGACCCAGTACTTC. Translation: CASSLAEQARETQYF.

This clonotype was detected many times. The chain carries TRBV7-9 and TRBJ2-7; D is possibly TRBD1 (6 bases). CDR1 SEHNR and CDR2 FQNEAQ come from the germline V gene (reference sequence). The CDR3 contains 15 residues. V gave up 4 bases and J gave up 1 base, with 14 bases separating them. CDR3 in amino acids: CASSSPTTGSYEQYF. CDR3 DNA sequence: TGTGCCAGCAGCTCCCCAACGACAGGATCCTACGAGCAGTACTTC.

This clonotype showed up many times. This chain joins TRBV4-2 and TRBJ2-1; maybe TRBD2 (7 bases). Trimming cost V 0 bases and J 4 bases, with 16 bases left between them. The CDR3 spans 17 residues. In germline, CDR1 is LGHNA, CDR2 YNFKEQ. As DNA, the CDR3 is TGTGCCAGCAGCCAAGACCCCCGGGGGGCGCAATACAATGAGCAGTTCTTC. Protein product: CASSQDPRGAQYNEQFF.

The chain has TRBV19 and TRBJ1-1, with 8 bases matching TRBD1. The germline V gene has CDR1 LNHDA and CDR2 SQIVND (reference sequence). J was trimmed by 4 bases and V by 5 bases; bases with no gene match: 12. This CDR3 is 16 amino acids long. CDR3 loop: CASSPPRDRIVTEAFF. The CDR3 nucleotides read TGTGCCAGTAGTCCCCCCCGGGACAGGATTGTCACTGAAGCTTTCTTT.

The chain combines TRBV24-1 with TRBJ2-3, with D perhaps matching TRBD2 (7 bases). Germline CDR1 KGHDR, CDR2 SFDVKD. This CDR3 region has 17 residues. V was trimmed by 3 bases and J by 5 bases, leaving 20 bases between them. In nucleotides, the CDR3 is TGTGCCACCAGTGATGCCCCATCGGGGGGCCAGAGAGATACGCAGTATTTT. This codes for CATSDAPSGGQRDTQYF.

This clonotype was counted only a few times. The V call is TRBV3-1, the J call TRBJ1-5; D not certain. The CDR3 has 16 amino acids. The V gene lost 1 base and the J gene lost 2 bases, with 12 bases spanning the gap. Germline CDR1 and CDR2: LGHDT and YNNKEL (reference sequence). CDR3 in DNA: TGTGCCAGCAGCCAAGGGTTAGCGGGAGGCAATCAGCCCCAGCATTTT. Protein product: CASSQGLAGGNQPQHF.

This clonotype is medium-sized in the sample. V and J are TRBV2 and TRBJ2-3; no clear D gene. Germline V gene lookup returns CDR1 SNHLY and CDR2 FYNNEI. CDR3 length: 15 residues. Deletions cut 1 base from V and 2 bases from J, with 10 bases between. DNA for the CDR3: TGTGCCAGCAGTGAAGGGTCCCAACCCACAGATACGCAGTATTTT. Protein product: CASSEGSQPTDTQYF.

This clonotype occurred many times. The CDR3 reads CASSRIGQINYGYTF. As DNA, the CDR3 is TGTGCCAGCAGCCGAATCGGACAGATTAACTATGGCTACACCTTC. V and J are TRBV6-5 and TRBJ1-2; TRBD1 is a possible D gene (6 bases). CDR3 size: 15 residues. CDR1 and CDR2 from the germline V gene are MNHEY and SVGAGI. The V end lost 6 bases, the J end lost 1 base, and 15 bases lay between the germline ends.

This clonotype was seen many times. The chain has TRBV10-3 and TRBJ2-4; D is perhaps TRBD2 (5 bases). Germline CDR1 reads ENHRY; CDR2 reads SYGVKD. This CDR3 has 18 amino acids. V was pared by 3 bases and J by 0 bases, with 18 bases between. For the CDR3, the DNA is TGTGCCATCAGTGAACACGACGAACGCGGACTAGCCAAAAACATTCAGTACTTC. Amino acids: CAISEHDERGLAKNIQYF.

There are a few counts of this clonotype. The chain carries TRBV6-2 or TRBV6-3 and TRBJ2-5; the D is unclear. The germline gives CDR1 MNHEY, CDR2 SVGEGT. The CDR3 is made up of 12 amino acids. Trimming stripped 2 bases from V and 14 bases from J, with 15 bases between. Here the CDR3 reads CASSYARKYLYF. CDR3 coding DNA: TGTGCCAGCAGTTACGCCAGGAAATACCTTTACTTC.

This clonotype was seen repeatedly, ten times or more. This chain connects TRBV27 to TRBJ2-6; possibly TRBD2 for D (5 bases). The V end lost 11 bases, the J end lost 2 bases, and 22 bases lay between the germline ends. This CDR3 contains 17 residues. Looked up from germline, CDR1 is MNHEY and CDR2 is SMNVEV (reference sequence). CDR3 sequence reads: CASREYQRSPGANVLTF. The CDR3 DNA is TGTGCCTCCCGAGAGTACCAGCGGAGTCCTGGGGCCAACGTCCTGACTTTC.

There are many counts of this clonotype. The chain uses TRBV6-4 and TRBJ2-2, with 8 bases that match TRBD2. The ends lost 2 bases at V and 5 bases at J; junction bases unmatched: 4. CDR3 length equals 15 residues. Germline V gene lookup returns CDR1 MRHNA and CDR2 SNTAGT. Here the CDR3 DNA reads TGTGCCAGCAGTGACCCCGTAGCGGGGACCGGGGAGCTGTTTTTT. As protein: CASSDPVAGTGELFF.

This clonotype occurred many times. The chain recombines TRBV4-1 with TRBJ2-3, with 10 bases matching TRBD2. Germline lookup yields CDR1 MGHRA and CDR2 YSYEKL. The CDR3 has 17 residues. V shed 1 base, J shed 1 base, and the junction held 5 bases outside the gene matches. CDR3 loop: CASSQVLAGTRTDTQYF. The CDR3 region has the DNA TGCGCCAGCAGCCAAGTACTAGCGGGGACCCGCACAGATACGCAGTATTTT.